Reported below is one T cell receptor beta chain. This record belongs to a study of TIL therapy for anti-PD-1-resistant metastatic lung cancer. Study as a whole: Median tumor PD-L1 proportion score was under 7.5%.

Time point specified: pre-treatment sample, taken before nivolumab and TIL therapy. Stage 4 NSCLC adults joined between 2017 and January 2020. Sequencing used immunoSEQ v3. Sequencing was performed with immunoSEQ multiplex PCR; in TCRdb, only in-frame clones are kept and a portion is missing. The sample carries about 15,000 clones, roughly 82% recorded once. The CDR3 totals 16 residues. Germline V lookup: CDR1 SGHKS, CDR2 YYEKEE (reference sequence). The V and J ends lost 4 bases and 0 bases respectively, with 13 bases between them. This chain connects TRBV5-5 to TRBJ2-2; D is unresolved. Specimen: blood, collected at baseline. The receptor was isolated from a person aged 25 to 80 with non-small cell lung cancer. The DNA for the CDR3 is TGTGCCAGCAGCCTGTGGGCCGTTTCGAACACCGGGGAGCTGTTTTTT. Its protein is CASSLWAVSNTGELFF.